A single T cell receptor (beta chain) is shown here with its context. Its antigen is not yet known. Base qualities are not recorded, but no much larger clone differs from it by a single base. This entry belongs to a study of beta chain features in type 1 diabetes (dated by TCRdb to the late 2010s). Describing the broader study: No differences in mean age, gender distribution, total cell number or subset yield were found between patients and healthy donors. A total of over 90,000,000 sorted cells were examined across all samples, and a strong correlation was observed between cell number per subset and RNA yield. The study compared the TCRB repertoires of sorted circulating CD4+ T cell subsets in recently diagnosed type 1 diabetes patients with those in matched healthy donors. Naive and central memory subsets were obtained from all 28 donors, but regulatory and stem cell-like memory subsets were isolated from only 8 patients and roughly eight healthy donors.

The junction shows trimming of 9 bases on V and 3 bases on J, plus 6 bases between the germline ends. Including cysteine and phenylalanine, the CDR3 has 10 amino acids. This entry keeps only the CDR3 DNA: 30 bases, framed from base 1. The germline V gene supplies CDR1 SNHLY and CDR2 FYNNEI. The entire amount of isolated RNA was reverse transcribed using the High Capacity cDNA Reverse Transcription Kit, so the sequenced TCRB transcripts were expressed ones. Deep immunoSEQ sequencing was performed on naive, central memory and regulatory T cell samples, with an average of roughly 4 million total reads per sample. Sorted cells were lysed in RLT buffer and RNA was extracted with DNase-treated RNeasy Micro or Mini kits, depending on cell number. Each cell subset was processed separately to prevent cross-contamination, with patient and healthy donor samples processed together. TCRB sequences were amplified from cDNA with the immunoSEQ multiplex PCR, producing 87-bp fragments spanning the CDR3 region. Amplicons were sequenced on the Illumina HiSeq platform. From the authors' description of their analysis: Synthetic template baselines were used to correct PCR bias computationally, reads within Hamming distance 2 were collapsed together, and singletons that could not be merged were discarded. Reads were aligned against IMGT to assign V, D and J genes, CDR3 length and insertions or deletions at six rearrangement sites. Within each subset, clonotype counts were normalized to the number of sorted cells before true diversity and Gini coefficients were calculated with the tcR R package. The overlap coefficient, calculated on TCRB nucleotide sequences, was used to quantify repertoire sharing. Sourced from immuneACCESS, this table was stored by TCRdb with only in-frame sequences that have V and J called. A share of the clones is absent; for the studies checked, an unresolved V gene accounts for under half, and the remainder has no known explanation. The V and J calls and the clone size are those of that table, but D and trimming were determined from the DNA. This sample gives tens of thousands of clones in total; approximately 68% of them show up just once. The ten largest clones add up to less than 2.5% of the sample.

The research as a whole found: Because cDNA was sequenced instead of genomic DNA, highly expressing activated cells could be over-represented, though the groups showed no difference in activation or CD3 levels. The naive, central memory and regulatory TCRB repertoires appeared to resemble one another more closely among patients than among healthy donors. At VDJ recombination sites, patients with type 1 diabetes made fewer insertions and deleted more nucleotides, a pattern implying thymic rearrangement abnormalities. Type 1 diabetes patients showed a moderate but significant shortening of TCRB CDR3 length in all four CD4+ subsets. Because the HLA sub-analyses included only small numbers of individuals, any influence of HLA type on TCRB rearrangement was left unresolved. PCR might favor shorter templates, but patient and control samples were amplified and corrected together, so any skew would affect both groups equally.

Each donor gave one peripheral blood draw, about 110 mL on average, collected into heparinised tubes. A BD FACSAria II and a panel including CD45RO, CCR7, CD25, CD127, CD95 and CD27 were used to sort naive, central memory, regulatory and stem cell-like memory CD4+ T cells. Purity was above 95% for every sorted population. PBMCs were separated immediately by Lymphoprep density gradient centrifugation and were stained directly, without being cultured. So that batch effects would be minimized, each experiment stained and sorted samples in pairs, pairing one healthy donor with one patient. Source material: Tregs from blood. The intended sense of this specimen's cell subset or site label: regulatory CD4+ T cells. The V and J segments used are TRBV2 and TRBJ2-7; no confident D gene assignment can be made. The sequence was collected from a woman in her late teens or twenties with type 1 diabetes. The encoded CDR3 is CASGVYEQYF. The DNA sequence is TGTGCCAGTGGAGTCTACGAGCAGTACTTC. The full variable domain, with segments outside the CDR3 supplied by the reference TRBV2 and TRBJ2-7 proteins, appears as EPEVTQTPSHQVTQMGQEVILRCVPISNHLYFYWYRQILGQKVEFLVSFYNNEISEKSEIFDDQFSVERPDGSNFTLKIRSTKLEDSAMYFCASGVYEQYFGPGTRLTVT.